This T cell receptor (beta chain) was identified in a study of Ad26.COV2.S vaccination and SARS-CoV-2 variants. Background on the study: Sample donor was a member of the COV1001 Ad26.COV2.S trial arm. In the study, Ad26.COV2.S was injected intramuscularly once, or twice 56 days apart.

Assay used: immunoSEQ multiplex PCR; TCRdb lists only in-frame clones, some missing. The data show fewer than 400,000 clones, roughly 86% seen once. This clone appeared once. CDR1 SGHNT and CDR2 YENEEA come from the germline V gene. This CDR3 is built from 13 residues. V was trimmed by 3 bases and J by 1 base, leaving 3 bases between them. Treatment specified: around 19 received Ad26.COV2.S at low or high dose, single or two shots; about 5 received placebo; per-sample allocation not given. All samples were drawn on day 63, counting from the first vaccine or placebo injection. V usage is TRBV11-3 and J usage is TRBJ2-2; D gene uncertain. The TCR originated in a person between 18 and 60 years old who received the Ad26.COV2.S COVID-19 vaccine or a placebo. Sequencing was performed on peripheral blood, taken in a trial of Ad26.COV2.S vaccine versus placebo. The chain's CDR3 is CASSFRNTGELFF. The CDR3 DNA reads TGTGCCAGCAGCTTCAGGAACACCGGGGAGCTGTTTTTT.